These 9 T cell receptor beta chains share one sample of origin, sequenced in a study of T cells in Graves' hyperthyroidism and ophthalmopathy. The investigators amplified TCR beta CDR3 regions from RNA transcripts. RT-PCR in the first round (using the HTBI primer set) targeted the TCR CDR3. Each CDR3 protein gets one entry after TCRdb re-called the multiplex PCR reads with MiXCR. This table holds about 350,000 distinct CDR3 sequences, 15% found once. Material for sequencing was blood. These receptor sequences come from a woman between 55 and 75 years old with Graves' ophthalmopathy.

This clonotype showed up many times. This chain connects TRBV12-3 or TRBV12-4 to TRBJ2-7; no clear D gene. V lost 3 bases and J 6 bases, leaving 18 bases between the germline ends. The CDR3 is 15 residues long. The CDR3 DNA reads as TGTGCCAGCAGTTTCGATGTGGTGGAGCCCCCCGAGCAGTACTTC. It codes for CASSFDVVEPPEQYF.

A few counts support this clonotype. The J gene is TRBJ2-2, the V gene TRBV3-1, with 7 bases lining up with TRBD1. The V gene end was trimmed by 4 bases and the J gene end by 5 bases; junction bases not matched to a gene: 7. This CDR3 region has 15 residues. The germline V gene has CDR1 LGHDT and CDR2 YNNKEL (reference sequence). The CDR3 region has the DNA TGTGCCAGCAGCCGAGGCAGGGGGTCAACCGGGGAGCTGTTTTTT. Translated, it gives CASSRGRGSTGELFF.

The chain employs TRBV19 and TRBJ2-5; a weak D match, TRBD1 (6 bases). Trimming removed 5 bases from V and 5 bases from J, with 21 bases in between. CDR3 size: 16 residues. The V gene's germline CDR1 is LNHDA and CDR2 SQIVND (reference sequence). The CDR3 here is CASSYGGQGSWETQYF. The CDR3 coding sequence is TGTGCCAGTAGTTATGGGGGCCAGGGGTCGTGGGAGACCCAGTACTTC.

This clonotype was detected ten times or more. The chain employs TRBV27 and TRBJ1-2, with D perhaps matching TRBD1 (6 bases). CDR1 is MNHEY and CDR2 is SMNVEV in the germline V gene (reference sequence). The length of the CDR3 is 14 residues. The ends were cut back, 5 bases at V and 0 bases at J, with 10 bases in the middle. The CDR3 DNA reads TGTGCCAGCAGTAAGGACAGATCTAACTATGGCTACACCTTC. It codes for CASSKDRSNYGYTF.

This clonotype has just one count. The chain employs TRBV2 and TRBJ2-3; possibly TRBD2 for D (5 bases). Germline V lookup: CDR1 SNHLY, CDR2 FYNNEI. Trimming took 3 bases from V and 0 from J, leaving 22 bases between them. This CDR3 region has 19 residues. The CDR3 DNA reads as TGTGCCAGCAGTGAGCGGATGGGCCAACAGAGGACTAGCACAGATACGCAGTATTTT. The encoded protein is CASSERMGQQRTSTDTQYF.

This clonotype was observed at least ten times. The chain employs TRBV11-2 and TRBJ1-1; D gene unclear. CDR1 and CDR2 from the germline V gene are SGHAT and FQNNGV. V was trimmed by 4 bases and J by 3 bases, leaving 9 bases between them. This CDR3 has 13 residues. CDR3 sequence reads: CASSYSLDTEAFF. CDR3 bases: TGTGCCAGCAGCTACAGTTTGGACACTGAAGCTTTCTTT.

This clonotype was counted at least ten times. This chain connects TRBV6-1 to TRBJ1-1, with 7 bases fitting TRBD1. The CDR3 runs to 12 residues. Germline CDR1 reads MNHNS; CDR2 reads SASEGT. V was pared by 7 bases and J by 7 bases, with 6 bases of the junction left unmatched. The CDR3 sequence is CASTAGGLEAFF. The CDR3 bases are TGTGCCAGCACGGCAGGGGGACTTGAAGCTTTCTTT.

The chain joins TRBV15 to TRBJ2-4; TRBD2 agrees at 8 bases. This CDR3 region has 16 residues. Trimming took 1 base from V and 7 from J; bases not matched to a gene: 9. Germline CDR1 is LNHNV and CDR2 is YYDKDF (reference sequence). The CDR3 spells CATSRAGGAGRNIQYF. CDR3 nucleotides: TGTGCCACCAGCAGAGCGGGGGGGGCAGGTCGGAACATTCAGTACTTC.

This clonotype was counted many times. The chain recombines TRBV18 with TRBJ2-1; the D call may be TRBD1 or TRBD2 (5 bases each). V was pared by 0 bases and J by 9 bases, with 9 bases between. Germline V lookup: CDR1 KGHSH, CDR2 LQKENI. CDR3 length: 13 amino acids. Here the CDR3 DNA reads TGTGCCAGCTCACCACCGGGGGTGGGTGAGCAGTTCTTC. Its protein is CASSPPGVGEQFF.